Listed below are T cell receptor beta chains from one sample, sequenced in a study of T cells expressing NK-cell markers. TCRdb reprocessed the 5' RACE reads; each CDR3 protein has one entry and no DNA is given. Its listing shows a few hundred thousand distinct CDR3 sequences. Specimen: blood T cells: a sorted CD56 or NKG2C T cell subset, CD4+ or CD8+ T cells, or bulk PBMC T cells (not recorded which). The receptors stem from a man aged 18-30 years in good health. Each CDR3 is given with its conserved first and last residue. Fields, in order: V gene, J gene, CDR3 protein.

v_call: TRBV5-6; j_call: TRBJ2-2; cdr3_aa: CASSSIPGTSSTGELFF
v_call: TRBV20-1; j_call: TRBJ1-4; cdr3_aa: CSASPGQGRLYEKLFF
v_call: TRBV27; j_call: TRBJ2-3; cdr3_aa: CASRKRGNTDTQYF
v_call: TRBV7-9; j_call: TRBJ2-7; cdr3_aa: CASSTSRTGTYEQYF
v_call: TRBV20-1; j_call: TRBJ2-1; cdr3_aa: CSARPPGTGSHEQFF
v_call: TRBV2; j_call: TRBJ2-5; cdr3_aa: CASTSQTPGLSETQYF
v_call: TRBV7-9; j_call: TRBJ1-4; cdr3_aa: CASGSSRGIPNEKLFF
v_call: TRBV12-3/TRBV12-4; j_call: TRBJ2-5; cdr3_aa: CASRQEVGTQYF
v_call: TRBV12-5; j_call: TRBJ2-3; cdr3_aa: CASGLAKAGVADTQYF
v_call: TRBV6-5; j_call: TRBJ1-5; cdr3_aa: CASSYSWREGRQPQHF
v_call: TRBV5-1; j_call: TRBJ2-1; cdr3_aa: CASSLEPSGSSPYNEQFF
v_call: TRBV5-1; j_call: TRBJ2-7; cdr3_aa: CASSRLAGHEQYF
v_call: TRBV12-3/TRBV12-4; j_call: TRBJ2-3; cdr3_aa: CASSLIGGPLDTQYF
v_call: TRBV5-1; j_call: TRBJ2-5; cdr3_aa: CASSQTGGRQETQYF
v_call: TRBV6-5; j_call: TRBJ2-3; cdr3_aa: CASSYSIGVAGISDTQYF
v_call: TRBV14; j_call: TRBJ1-1; cdr3_aa: CASSQSWSPEAFF
v_call: TRBV5-6; j_call: TRBJ1-6; cdr3_aa: CASSYWYRKGTYNSPLHF
v_call: TRBV25-1; j_call: TRBJ2-1; cdr3_aa: CASRGGFASNEQFF
v_call: TRBV11-1; j_call: TRBJ2-5; cdr3_aa: CASSSWTGILAGEETQYF
v_call: TRBV2; j_call: TRBJ2-1; cdr3_aa: CASNDVSGQGFF
v_call: TRBV27; j_call: TRBJ2-1; cdr3_aa: CASSFGPPPRNEQFF
v_call: TRBV12-3/TRBV12-4; j_call: TRBJ1-2; cdr3_aa: CASSPWTSHGYTF
v_call: TRBV11-1; j_call: TRBJ2-7; cdr3_aa: CASSLAPGLGTGFITYEQYF
v_call: TRBV5-1; j_call: TRBJ2-2; cdr3_aa: CASSWGPSFNTGELFF
v_call: TRBV12-5; j_call: TRBJ2-2; cdr3_aa: CASGLVPSTANTGELFF
v_call: TRBV20-1; j_call: TRBJ1-2; cdr3_aa: CSARDAGAHYGYTF
v_call: TRBV4-3; j_call: TRBJ2-1; cdr3_aa: CASSQATGTGVNEQFF
v_call: TRBV10-3; j_call: TRBJ2-1; cdr3_aa: CAIRREENEQFF
v_call: TRBV4-1; j_call: TRBJ2-7; cdr3_aa: CASSHQQGQGLYEQYF
v_call: TRBV7-9; j_call: TRBJ2-2; cdr3_aa: CASSPWGERSGELFF
v_call: TRBV7-9; j_call: TRBJ2-7; cdr3_aa: CASSLRVRYEQYF
v_call: TRBV9; j_call: TRBJ2-7; cdr3_aa: CASSGAGTSGFYEQYF
v_call: TRBV5-6; j_call: TRBJ1-2; cdr3_aa: CASSRTGYGGYTF
v_call: TRBV5-1; j_call: TRBJ2-5; cdr3_aa: CASSIWTSEAETQYF
v_call: TRBV20-1; j_call: TRBJ2-1; cdr3_aa: CSARDEWTTGGESYEQFF
v_call: TRBV7-9; j_call: TRBJ2-5; cdr3_aa: CASSQGQGELETQYF
v_call: TRBV12-3/TRBV12-4; j_call: TRBJ2-3; cdr3_aa: CASSDDADTQYF